This T cell receptor beta chain was identified during a study of Ad26.COV2.S vaccination and SARS-CoV-2 variants. Study in general: In the study, Ad26.COV2.S was injected intramuscularly once, or twice 56 days apart.

Study observations and caveats: In vaccinated individuals, spike-specific CD8+ and CD4+ T cell responses reportedly displayed substantial breadth.

After removal of 5 bases from V and 4 bases from J, the junction contained 6 bases not matched to a gene. CDR1 and CDR2 from the germline V gene are SEHNR and FQNEAQ (reference sequence). The CDR3 has 14 amino acids. This clone showed up just a few times. Its antigen is undetermined. Here immunoSEQ multiplex PCR was the method, and the copy in TCRdb shows in-frame clones only, minus some. The data show some 480,000 clones, roughly 85% seen once. Treatment noted: about 20 received Ad26.COV2.S at low or high dose, single or two shots; roughly five received placebo; per-sample allocation not given. Specimen acquisition occurred on day 63 following the initial vaccine or placebo injection.

The sample in question was peripheral blood, obtained in a trial of Ad26.COV2.S vaccine versus placebo. This clonotype was sampled from a person between 18 and 60 years old who received the Ad26.COV2.S COVID-19 vaccine or a placebo. The chain has TRBV7-9 and TRBJ2-7; 9 nucleotides match TRBD1. Written as DNA, the CDR3 is TGTGCCAGCAGCCGAACAGGGGGCCTATACGAGCAGTACTTC. Amino acid sequence: CASSRTGGLYEQYF.